Listed below are T cell receptor beta chains from one sample, sequenced in a study of OX40 agonist ivuxolimab in advanced cancers. The repertoire was sequenced with immunoSEQ multiplex PCR; TCRdb's copy has only in-frame clones and lacks some. The sample has under 70,000 clones; about 92% are singletons. The sequences come from CD4+ or CD8+ T cells sorted from blood, collected in a trial of the OX40 agonist ivuxolimab. Receptors originate from an adult with an advanced solid tumor such as melanoma, head and neck, liver or kidney cancer. Each CDR3 is given without its conserved first and last residue. A D gene is named only where the DNA matches it firmly.

>TRBV6-9|NA|TRBJ1-1
ASSYSPVNTEAF
>TRBV15|NA|TRBJ1-2
ATSTDSFRYT
>TRBV15|NA|TRBJ2-5
ATSSLGGSETQY
>TRBV29-1|TRBD1|TRBJ2-5
SVVTGGQETQY
>TRBV6-5|NA|TRBJ1-3
ASSRGSGNTIY
>TRBV18|NA|TRBJ1-4
ASSPRDGSNEKLF
>TRBV13|NA|TRBJ2-3
ASSLGLSGADTQY
>TRBV7-3|NA|TRBJ1-5
ASSLKSLSRRHQH
>TRBV7-8|NA|TRBJ2-1
ASSLAGTHYNEQF
>TRBV7-3|TRBD1|TRBJ1-1
ASSLGQGVDEAF
>TRBV5-6|NA|TRBJ2-3
ASSFGSGLQNTQY
>TRBV7-6|NA|TRBJ2-3
ASSWLGLASDTQY
>TRBV5-1|NA|TRBJ2-2
ASSLKFTGELF